This entry lists 18 T cell receptor beta chains sequenced from one sample in a study of T cells after yellow fever vaccination. TCRdb recomputed calls from the 5' RACE reads with MiXCR, one row per CDR3 protein. The profile shows 150,000 to 200,000 distinct CDR3 sequences, about 10% of them singletons. Specimen: CD8+ T cells sorted from PBMCs, collected 15 days after the yellow fever booster vaccination. These TCRs come from a man between 18 and 35 years old who received the YFV17D yellow fever vaccine.

The chain combines TRBV7-9 with TRBJ2-4; TRBD1 is a possible D gene (5 bases). V lost 5 bases, J lost 2 bases, and 10 bases lay in between. Germline CDR1 is SEHNR and CDR2 is FQNEAQ (reference sequence). CDR3 length equals 14 residues. CDR3 sequence reads: CASSGQGTKNIQYF. DNA of the CDR3: TGTGCCAGCAGCGGTCAGGGTACCAAAAACATTCAGTACTTC. Combining the CDR3 with reference TRBV7-9 and TRBJ2-4 gives the whole variable domain DTGVSQNPRHKITKRGQNVTFRCDPISEHNRLYWYRQTLGQGPEFLTYFQNEAQLEKSRLLSDRFSAERPKGSFSTLEIQRTEQGDSAMYLCASSGQGTKNIQYFGAGTRLSVL.

This clonotype was counted at least ten times. This rearrangement joins TRBV7-6 to TRBJ1-4, with a tentative D call TRBD1 (6 bases). Looked up from germline, CDR1 is SGHVS and CDR2 is FNYEAQ. The CDR3 is made up of 18 amino acids. The V end was cut by 5 bases, the J end by 6 bases, with 25 bases between. CDR3 sequence: CASSLSLEDTGRDEKLFF. The CDR3 bases are TGTGCCAGCAGCCTATCCTTGGAGGATACAGGGAGGGATGAAAAACTGTTTTTT. Looking up the rest from reference TRBV7-6 and TRBJ1-4 gives the full variable domain: GAGVSQSPRYKVTKRGQDVALRCDPISGHVSLYWYRQALGQGPEFLTYFNYEAQQDKSGLPNDRFSAERPEGSISTLTIQRTEQRDSAMYRCASSLSLEDTGRDEKLFFGSGTQLSVL.

This CDR3 is CASSVGQGGTFEQYF. As DNA, the CDR3 is TGTGCCAGCAGCGTGGGACAGGGCGGAACCTTCGAGCAGTACTTC. The chain recombines TRBV5-5 with TRBJ2-7, with 9 nucleotides matching TRBD1. The CDR3 contains 15 residues. The J segment lost 6 bases and the V segment lost 4 bases, leaving 11 bases of the junction unmatched. Looked up from germline, CDR1 is SGHKS and CDR2 is YYEKEE (reference sequence).

This clonotype occurred a few times. J is TRBJ1-4 and V is TRBV20-1, with unresolved D. Per the germline V gene, CDR1 is DFQATT and CDR2 is SNEGSKA (reference sequence). Trimming cost V 4 bases and J 8 bases, with 23 bases left between them. The CDR3 extends over 16 amino acids. CDR3 loop: CSAKEIRRRAREKLFF. DNA for the CDR3: TGCAGTGCTAAGGAGATCCGACGCAGAGCAAGGGAAAAACTGTTTTTT.

This chain links TRBV5-1 with TRBJ1-5; D is unclear. The germline V and J ends were trimmed by 0 bases and 0 bases, with 7 bases remaining between them. The germline CDR1 and CDR2 sequences are SGHRS and YFSETQ. The CDR3 covers 15 residues. CDR3 sequence: CASSLGPYSNQPQHF. The CDR3 nucleotides are TGCGCCAGCAGCTTGGGGCCATATAGCAATCAGCCCCAGCATTTT.

This chain's CDR3 is CASTSGTSGGSTDTQYF. The CDR3 DNA reads as TGTGCCAGCACCTCCGGGACTAGCGGGGGGTCCACAGATACGCAGTATTTT. V and J are TRBV7-6 and TRBJ2-3, with TRBD2 identical over 15 bases. J lost 2 bases, V lost 7 bases, and 7 bases had no gene match. This CDR3 has 17 residues. Looked up from germline, CDR1 is SGHVS and CDR2 is FNYEAQ.

This clonotype has only a few counts. CDR3 DNA sequence: TGTGCCAGCAGCTTAGAAATCCCGGCCGAGCAGTACGTC. Protein: CASSLEIPAEQYV. This chain connects TRBV11-2 to TRBJ2-7; unclear D gene. The CDR3 runs 13 residues. V was cut by 0 bases and J by 6 bases, with 9 bases left in between. Germline-derived CDR1 and CDR2 are SGHAT and FQNNGV.

In its sample, this clonotype was seen a few times. The chain joins TRBV12-3 or TRBV12-4 to TRBJ1-1, with D unresolved. This CDR3 region has 14 residues. V lost 5 bases, J lost 4 bases, and 14 bases lay in between. CDR3 sequence reads: CASSLYIGFTEAFF. DNA for the CDR3: TGTGCCAGCAGTCTTTATATTGGGTTCACTGAAGCTTTCTTT.

V is TRBV6-2 or TRBV6-3 and J is TRBJ2-7; 8 bases align to TRBD2. Germline V CDR1 and CDR2: MNHEY, SVGEGT. Trimming removed 2 bases from V and 6 bases from J; junction bases left unmatched: 12. The CDR3 is 16 amino acids. CDR3 DNA: TGTGCCAGCAGTTACGATCCCCGGGAGGGAGGTCTCGAGCAGTACGTC. Amino acid sequence: CASSYDPREGGLEQYV.

This clonotype was observed a handful of times. The chain links TRBV3-1 to TRBJ2-1; 9 bases are shared with TRBD2. Trimming at V came to 2 bases and at J to 1 base, leaving 3 bases not matched to a gene. CDR3 length: 16 amino acids. Germline V gene sequence: CDR1 LGHDT, CDR2 YNNKEL (reference sequence). Here the CDR3 reads CASSQISGGSYNEQFF. The CDR3 bases are TGTGCCAGCAGCCAAATTAGCGGGGGTTCCTACAATGAGCAGTTCTTC.

This clonotype was counted many times. This chain joins TRBV3-1 and TRBJ2-1; the D gene is possibly TRBD1 (6 bases). CDR1 is LGHDT, CDR2 YNNKEL, per germline (reference sequence). CDR3 length: 15 amino acids. The V and J ends lost 3 bases and 4 bases respectively, with 13 bases between them. The CDR3 reads CASSHTGQIYNEQFF. CDR3 nucleotide sequence: TGTGCCAGCAGCCACACCGGACAGATATACAATGAGCAGTTCTTC.

This clonotype was recorded at least ten times. CDR3 coding DNA: TGTGCCAGCAGCTTGCGGGGGGGCCTCGATACGCAGTATTTT. Encoded protein: CASSLRGGLDTQYF. This chain joins TRBV7-9 and TRBJ2-3; 9 bases agree with TRBD2. Germline-derived CDR1 and CDR2 are SEHNR and FQNEAQ (reference sequence). CDR3 length: 14 residues. J gave up 6 bases and V 3 bases, and 4 bases lay outside the gene matches.

The chain joins TRBV12-3 or TRBV12-4 to TRBJ2-7; no clear D. The V gene lost 6 bases and the J gene lost 2 bases, with 11 bases spanning the gap. The CDR3 spans 13 residues. The CDR3 protein is CASSARLAYEQYV. For the CDR3, the DNA is TGTGCCAGCAGCGCTCGGTTAGCCTACGAGCAGTACGTC.

This clonotype was counted between two and nine times. The chain is built from TRBV7-3 and TRBJ2-7, with TRBD2 matching 11 bases. Per the germline V gene, CDR1 is SGHTA and CDR2 is FQGTGA. This CDR3 is built from 13 residues. With V trimmed by 4 bases and J by 5 bases, 1 base remained unmatched. CDR3 bases: TGTGCCAGCAGCTCGACTAGCGGGGACGAGCAGTACTTC. It is translated as CASSSTSGDEQYF.

The chain carries TRBV12-3 or TRBV12-4 and TRBJ1-5; a possible D gene is TRBD1 (6 bases). The CDR3 is 13 residues long. V was clipped by 5 bases and J by 7 bases, with 12 bases between them. The CDR3: CASSGGGPQPQHF. CDR3 sequence (DNA): TGTGCCAGCAGTGGCGGGGGGCCGCAGCCCCAGCATTTT.

This clonotype was seen more than once but under ten times. This rearrangement joins TRBV5-6 to TRBJ2-1; 12 nucleotides match TRBD1. This CDR3 region has 14 residues. The junction had 3 bases not matched to a gene; V was cut back by 3 bases and J by 8 bases. CDR1 SGHDT and CDR2 YYEEEE come from the germline V gene. The DNA of the CDR3 is TGTGCCAGCAGCTGGGGGACAGGGGGCTATGAGCAGTTCTTC. Residues: CASSWGTGGYEQFF.

This clonotype was seen more than once but under ten times. This rearrangement joins TRBV4-1 to TRBJ2-5; the D is unclear. This CDR3 comprises 14 residues. Deletions cut 1 base from V and 0 bases from J, with 6 bases between. Germline CDR1 MGHRA, CDR2 YSYEKL. The CDR3 is CASSQAGYQETQYF. The DNA for the CDR3 is TGCGCCAGCAGCCAAGCTGGCTACCAAGAGACCCAGTACTTC.

The rearrangement uses TRBV29-1 and TRBJ2-7; TRBD2 matches at 9 bases. This CDR3 contains 15 residues. Germline values: CDR1 SQVTM, CDR2 ANQGSEA. J lost 2 bases, V lost 2 bases, and 7 bases had no gene match. CDR3 nucleotides: TGCAGCGTTGAATCGACTAGCGGTGTTACCTACGAGCAGTACTTC. Translated: CSVESTSGVTYEQYF.